These 32 T cell receptor beta chains share one sample of origin, sequenced in a study of T-cell memory formation after mild COVID-19. TCRdb analysed the 5' RACE reads with MiXCR anew, one entry per CDR3 protein. Of a few hundred thousand distinct CDR3 sequences in the sample, roughly an eighth are singletons; the top ten hold 21%. The source material was PBMCs or a T cell subset sorted from them (not recorded which). These receptors originate from a man younger than 30 who had mild COVID-19 (a few samples of this study predate the infection). Cell type and time point are not known.

This clonotype came up a few times. V and J are TRBV6-5 and TRBJ1-4, with D hard to call. The ends were cut back, 5 bases at V and 7 bases at J, with 17 bases in the middle. Germline loops: CDR1 MNHEY, CDR2 SVGAGI. CDR3 length equals 15 residues. CDR3 DNA sequence: TGTGCCAGCAGTAAATCCTTGGGCTTGGGTGAAAAACTGTTTTTT. Translating gives CASSKSLGLGEKLFF.

The chain combines TRBV2 with TRBJ2-3, with D maybe TRBD2 (5 bases). This CDR3 has 12 amino acids. Trimming stripped 7 bases from V and 6 bases from J, with 11 bases between. Germline CDR1 SNHLY, CDR2 FYNNEI. In DNA form, the CDR3 reads TGTGCCAGCACTACGAGGGCCGATACGCAGTATTTT. It codes for CASTTRADTQYF.

This clonotype was recorded a few times. The chain recombines TRBV4-3 with TRBJ1-1; D is perhaps TRBD1 (6 bases). V lost 0 bases to trimming and J lost 0 bases, with 17 bases between them. Germline-derived CDR1 and CDR2 are LGHNA and YSLEER. This CDR3 spans 18 amino acids. The CDR3 DNA sequence: TGCGCCAGCAGCCAAGATCCGGGGGCTTTTCCCTTGAACACTGAAGCTTTCTTT. Translated, it gives CASSQDPGAFPLNTEAFF.

This sequence joins TRBV5-1 and TRBJ2-3; a weak D match, TRBD2 (5 bases). The V gene lost 1 base and the J gene lost 4 bases, with 10 bases spanning the gap. This CDR3 contains 14 residues. Germline CDR1 and CDR2: SGHRS and YFSETQ. The CDR3 DNA reads TGCGCCAGCAGCTTGCAACGGGGTCCAGATACGCAGTATTTT. It encodes CASSLQRGPDTQYF.

The rearrangement links TRBV4-3 to TRBJ1-1, with a possible D match to TRBD1 (6 bases). There are 16 residues in the CDR3. Between the trimmed V and J ends, which lost 1 base and 0 bases, there was a span of 12 bases. Germline assignment: CDR1 LGHNA and CDR2 YSLEER. CDR3 DNA sequence: TGCGCCAGCAGCCAAGTTTACAGGGCAATGAACACTGAAGCTTTCTTT. It encodes CASSQVYRAMNTEAFF.

This clonotype was seen at least ten times. The CDR3 bases are TGTGCCAGCAGCCTGACAGGGGCAAGTAACACCATATATTTT. Protein sequence: CASSLTGASNTIYF. The chain recombines TRBV12-3 or TRBV12-4 with TRBJ1-3; the match to TRBD1 covers 8 bases. The trim removed 6 bases at V and 7 bases at J, leaving 8 bases unmatched. The CDR3 sequence is 14 residues long.

J is TRBJ2-3 and V is TRBV7-9; the D gene could be TRBD1 or TRBD2 (5 bases each). Between the trimmed V and J ends, which lost 1 base and 7 bases, there was a span of 9 bases. The CDR3 totals 13 residues. CDR1 is SEHNR, CDR2 FQNEAQ, per germline (reference sequence). CDR3 residues: CASSLGGENTQYF. CDR3 nucleotide sequence: TGTGCCAGCAGCTTAGGAGGGGAAAATACGCAGTATTTT. Supplemented by reference TRBV7-9 and TRBJ2-3, the full variable domain reads DTGVSQNPRHKITKRGQNVTFRCDPISEHNRLYWYRQTLGQGPEFLTYFQNEAQLEKSRLLSDRFSAERPKGSFSTLEIQRTEQGDSAMYLCASSLGGENTQYFGPGTRLTVL.

There are a few counts of this clonotype. The chain is built from TRBV29-1 and TRBJ2-3; TRBD2 matches at 10 bases. The CDR3 runs 13 residues. Germline assignment: CDR1 SQVTM and CDR2 ANQGSEA. The CDR3 bases are TGCAGTATAGCGGGGGGAAGCACAGATACGCAGTATTTT. As protein: CSIAGGSTDTQYF.

In its sample, this clonotype was seen a few times. CDR3 amino acids: CASSLEGKNTEAFF. The CDR3 DNA reads TGTGCCAGCAGCTTAGAGGGTAAGAACACTGAAGCTTTCTTT. This chain links TRBV11-2 with TRBJ1-1, with D unresolved. Germline V gene sequence: CDR1 SGHAT, CDR2 FQNNGV. V lost 0 bases and J 1 base, leaving 6 bases between the germline ends. This CDR3 is 14 amino acids long.

The chain employs TRBV7-9 and TRBJ1-2; unclear D gene. There are 12 residues in the CDR3. Per germline, CDR1 SEHNR and CDR2 FQNEAQ (reference sequence). Trimming removed 4 bases at V and 5 bases at J, with 8 bases between. The chain's CDR3 is CASSSAWYGYTF. CDR3 DNA: TGTGCCAGCAGCTCAGCCTGGTATGGCTACACCTTC. The full variable domain, completed using reference TRBV7-9 and TRBJ1-2, is DTGVSQNPRHKITKRGQNVTFRCDPISEHNRLYWYRQTLGQGPEFLTYFQNEAQLEKSRLLSDRFSAERPKGSFSTLEIQRTEQGDSAMYLCASSSAWYGYTFGSGTRLTVV.

The V gene is TRBV7-9, the J gene TRBJ2-3, with TRBD2 matching 10 bases. Germline assignment: CDR1 SEHNR and CDR2 FQNEAQ (reference sequence). The CDR3 is made up of 15 amino acids. The J segment lost 6 bases and the V segment lost 2 bases, leaving 5 bases of the junction unmatched. The CDR3 DNA sequence: TGTGCCAGCAGCTTAACAGCGGGGGGGCCGGATACGCAGTATTTT. Translated, it gives CASSLTAGGPDTQYF.

This clonotype was picked up a small number of times. The V and J genes are TRBV20-1 and TRBJ2-7; D call uncertain. Trimming stripped 4 bases from V and 4 bases from J, with 11 bases between. The V gene's germline CDR1 is DFQATT and CDR2 SNEGSKA (reference sequence). There are 12 residues in the CDR3. CDR3 sequence (DNA): TGCAGTGCTACCCCCGGAATTTACGAGCAGTACGTC. Translating gives CSATPGIYEQYV.

Only a few counts were recorded for this clonotype. The chain has TRBV6-1 and TRBJ2-3; D gene ambiguous. CDR3 length equals 15 residues. CDR1 is MNHNS, CDR2 SASEGT, per germline. Trimming removed 5 bases at V and 0 bases at J, with 12 bases between. CDR3 coding DNA: TGTGCCAGCAGTTTTAGAAGTTCTAGCACAGATACGCAGTATTTT. This encodes CASSFRSSSTDTQYF.

The chain is built from TRBV7-9 and TRBJ1-1; maybe TRBD1 (5 bases). The CDR3 sequence is 14 residues long. Germline CDR1 reads SEHNR; CDR2 reads FQNEAQ (reference sequence). With 3 bases removed from V and 4 bases from J, the gap between germline ends came to 12 bases. CDR3 sequence: CASSFSRRGTEAFF. The CDR3 DNA sequence: TGTGCCAGCAGCTTCTCCAGGAGGGGCACTGAAGCTTTCTTT.

The CDR3 spells CASRTFGATQPQHF. CDR3 sequence (DNA): TGTGCCAGCAGAACCTTTGGGGCAACGCAGCCCCAGCATTTT. This chain connects TRBV6-2 or TRBV6-3 to TRBJ1-5; D possibly corresponds to TRBD1 (5 bases). This CDR3 comprises 14 residues. In germline, CDR1 is MNHEY, CDR2 SVGEGT. Trimming removed 6 bases at V and 7 bases at J, with 16 bases between.

The table lists this clonotype with a few counts. The chain carries TRBV7-2 and TRBJ2-3; 8 bases align to TRBD1. Per the germline V gene, CDR1 is SGHTA and CDR2 is FQGNSA. Trimming cost V 5 bases and J 7 bases; bases outside gene matches: 11. This CDR3 region has 15 residues. CDR3 loop: CASSPRQGRVNTQYF. The CDR3 coding sequence is TGTGCCAGCAGCCCTCGACAGGGGCGGGTGAATACGCAGTATTTT.

The chain joins TRBV5-1 to TRBJ2-1, with TRBD1 identical over 9 bases. In germline, CDR1 is SGHRS, CDR2 YFSETQ. The CDR3 is 15 amino acids. The trim removed 4 bases at V and 9 bases at J, leaving 11 bases unmatched. CDR3 protein: CASSQRTGEVAEQFF. The CDR3 bases are TGCGCCAGCAGCCAAAGGACAGGGGAGGTGGCTGAGCAGTTCTTC.

This chain connects TRBV5-1 to TRBJ2-3; D may be TRBD1 or TRBD2 (5 bases each). The CDR3 runs 14 residues. V was shortened by 6 bases and J by 1 base, with 12 bases between the two germline ends. The germline CDR1 and CDR2 sequences are SGHRS and YFSETQ. DNA of the CDR3: TGCGCCAGCACCCGGGACGAGGGCACAGATACGCAGTATTTT. Its protein is CASTRDEGTDTQYF.

This clonotype was recorded a few times. The chain employs TRBV5-1 and TRBJ2-2; D gene ambiguous. There are 14 residues in the CDR3. Per the germline V gene, CDR1 is SGHRS and CDR2 is YFSETQ. V lost 3 bases, J lost 2 bases, and 8 bases lay in between. The CDR3 reads CASSSLKNTGELFF. As DNA, the CDR3 is TGCGCCAGCAGCTCGCTGAAAAACACCGGGGAGCTGTTTTTT.

A few counts support this clonotype. The CDR3 here is CASSWLGQGGTEAFF. DNA of the CDR3: TGCGCCAGCAGCTGGCTCGGACAGGGGGGGACTGAAGCTTTCTTT. This chain joins TRBV5-1 and TRBJ1-1, with TRBD1 matching over 10 bases. Germline V gene lookup returns CDR1 SGHRS and CDR2 YFSETQ. The CDR3 totals 15 residues. J lost 5 bases, V lost 3 bases, and 7 bases had no gene match.

This chain joins TRBV18 and TRBJ2-7; maybe TRBD1 (6 bases). The CDR3 spans 13 residues. Germline V gene sequence: CDR1 KGHSH, CDR2 LQKENI. V was pared by 2 bases and J by 4 bases, with 9 bases between. The CDR3, as DNA: TGTGCCAGCTCACCAACCGGACAGTACGAGCAGTACGTC. Translating gives CASSPTGQYEQYV.

Many counts were recorded for this clonotype. This chain joins TRBV5-1 and TRBJ2-3; weak D call: TRBD2 (6 bases). The CDR3 is 15 residues long. The germline CDR1 and CDR2 sequences are SGHRS and YFSETQ. Deletions cut 0 bases from V and 6 bases from J, with 14 bases between. CDR3 bases: TGCGCCAGCAGCTTGGTTTCCGGGGGACGGGATACGCAGTATTTT. Its translation is CASSLVSGGRDTQYF. Full variable domain (missing parts from reference TRBV5-1 and TRBJ2-3): KAGVTQTPRYLIKTRGQQVTLSCSPISGHRSVSWYQQTPGQGLQFLFEYFSETQRNKGNFPGRFSGRQFSNSRSEMNVSTLELGDSALYLCASSLVSGGRDTQYFGPGTRLTVL.

Ten or more counts support this clonotype. V and J are TRBV12-3 or TRBV12-4 and TRBJ2-6; D unresolved. Deletions cut 8 bases from V and 2 bases from J, with 7 bases between. This CDR3 comprises 13 residues. CDR3 DNA: TGTGCCAGCCGTATAACTGGGGCCAACGTCCTGACTTTC. This translates into CASRITGANVLTF.

The chain joins TRBV5-1 to TRBJ2-7; the match to TRBD1 covers 7 bases. With 5 bases clipped from V and 7 bases from J, the junction kept 9 bases outside the gene matches. Germline-derived CDR1 and CDR2 are SGHRS and YFSETQ. This CDR3 contains 13 residues. CDR3 in DNA: TGCGCCAGCAGAACAGGACAGGTTGGGGAGCAGTACTTC. Its protein product is CASRTGQVGEQYF.

Only a few counts were recorded for this clonotype. This chain connects TRBV7-2 to TRBJ2-7; D is tentatively TRBD1 or TRBD2 (5 bases each). This CDR3 region has 13 residues. V was trimmed by 5 bases and J by 4 bases, leaving 12 bases between them. Germline V gene data show CDR1 as SGHTA and CDR2 as FQGNSA. This CDR3 reads CASSRGRNYEQYF. In nucleotides, the CDR3 is TGTGCCAGCAGCCGGGGACGAAATTACGAGCAGTACTTC. Full variable domain (missing parts from reference TRBV7-2 and TRBJ2-7): GAGVSQSPSNKVTEKGKDVELRCDPISGHTALYWYRQSLGQGLEFLIYFQGNSAPDKSGLPSDRFSAERTGGSVSTLTIQRTQQEDSAVYLCASSRGRNYEQYFGPGTRLTVT.

The table lists this clonotype with many counts. The rearrangement links TRBV7-6 to TRBJ2-2; TRBD1 is a possible D gene (5 bases). Germline CDR1 is SGHVS and CDR2 is FNYEAQ. V lost 5 bases and J 1 base, leaving 17 bases between the germline ends. This CDR3 has 17 residues. In DNA form, the CDR3 reads TGTGCCAGCAGCCGGAGAGTGTGGCAGGGGAACACCGGGGAGCTGTTTTTT. Protein sequence: CASSRRVWQGNTGELFF.

The rearrangement joins TRBV7-3 to TRBJ2-2; no clear D gene. This CDR3 region has 15 residues. V lost 1 base, J lost 6 bases, and 12 bases lay in between. Germline V CDR1 and CDR2: SGHTA, FQGTGA. The CDR3 DNA is TGTGCCAGCAGCTTAAGGGTACTGCCCCCCGGGGAGCTGTTTTTT. As protein: CASSLRVLPPGELFF.

The DNA for the CDR3 is TGCAGTGCTGGATCGGTCAGCGGGGGGGCCATTAGCACAGATACGCAGTATTTT. Amino acid sequence: CSAGSVSGGAISTDTQYF. This chain links TRBV20-1 with TRBJ2-3; 10 positions match TRBD2. The CDR3 consists of 18 residues. V shed 5 bases and J 0 bases; nucleotides not matched to a gene: 14. Germline lookup yields CDR1 DFQATT and CDR2 SNEGSKA (reference sequence).

This clonotype appeared many times. This rearrangement joins TRBV28 to TRBJ1-2; TRBD1 agrees at 9 bases. V was pared by 6 bases and J by 4 bases, with 12 bases of the junction left unmatched. The CDR3 covers 16 residues. Germline V CDR1 and CDR2: MDHEN, SYDVKM. In DNA form, the CDR3 reads TGTGCCAGCAGGGACTCGACAGGGGGAATTAGCTATGGCTACACCTTC. Translated: CASRDSTGGISYGYTF.

The chain couples TRBV2 to TRBJ2-5; D gene ambiguous. V was trimmed by 3 bases and J by 4 bases, leaving 6 bases between them. This CDR3 is built from 12 residues. The V gene's germline CDR1 is SNHLY and CDR2 FYNNEI. CDR3 loop: CASSEPGETQYF. CDR3 DNA sequence: TGTGCCAGCAGTGAGCCGGGAGAGACCCAGTACTTC. Complete variable domain (other parts from reference TRBV2 and TRBJ2-5): EPEVTQTPSHQVTQMGQEVILRCVPISNHLYFYWYRQILGQKVEFLVSFYNNEISEKSEIFDDQFSVERPDGSNFTLKIRSTKLEDSAMYFCASSEPGETQYFGPGTRLLVL.

CDR3: CASSQDTGGTTEAFF. The DNA of the CDR3 is TGCGCCAGCAGCCAAGATACGGGAGGGACCACTGAAGCTTTCTTT. The rearrangement joins TRBV4-3 to TRBJ1-1, with D tentatively TRBD1 (5 bases). The CDR3 consists of 15 residues. The V gene's germline CDR1 is LGHNA and CDR2 YSLEER. V lost 0 bases and J 4 bases, leaving 12 bases between the germline ends.

This clonotype was seen a few times. The V and J genes are TRBV5-1 and TRBJ1-1; no definite D call. V dropped 3 bases and J dropped 1 base, with 10 bases sitting between them. Germline V gives CDR1 SGHRS, CDR2 YFSETQ. This CDR3 spans 14 amino acids. The CDR3 region is CASSSGWGNTEAFF. The CDR3, as DNA: TGCGCCAGCAGCTCAGGATGGGGGAACACTGAAGCTTTCTTT.